The 23 T cell receptor beta chains below were found in one sample sequenced in a study of Graves' ophthalmopathy and Graves' hyperthyroidism (dated by TCRdb to about 2018). Sequencing used an Illumina HiSeq 2000. For repertoire sequencing, TCR beta CDR3 regions were amplified from RNA transcripts. HTBI primers and the Qiagen OneStep RT-PCR kit were used in a first-round RT-PCR, which was followed by a second-round multiplex PCR, size selection and purification. TCRdb trimmed public reads at Q25 via fastp, called clones via MiXCR and kept in-frame beta chains. Every distinct CDR3 protein forms one entry, paired with its most common genes and DNA. In this sample the table shows hundreds of thousands of distinct CDR3 sequences, about 41% of which occur a single time. More than 2.5% of the sample is held by the ten biggest clonotypes. Sequenced input: peripheral blood. The receptors were gathered from an adult man with Graves' ophthalmopathy.

The chain employs TRBV29-1 and TRBJ1-1; tentatively, D is TRBD1 (5 bases). V shed 6 bases and J shed 3 bases, with 11 bases lying between them. The CDR3 contains 12 residues. CDR1 and CDR2 (germline): SQVTM, ANQGSEA. The CDR3: CSVRGADTEAFF. CDR3 in DNA: TGCAGCGTCCGCGGGGCTGACACTGAAGCTTTCTTT.

This clonotype is a singleton in its sample. This chain uses TRBV9 with TRBJ2-3; the match to TRBD1 covers 7 bases. The CDR3 sequence is 14 residues long. The junction had 5 bases not matched to a gene; V was cut back by 3 bases and J by 4 bases. Germline CDR1 and CDR2: SGDLS and YYNGEE. The CDR3 nucleotides are TGTGCCAGCAGCGCAGACAGGGACCCAGATACGCAGTATTTT. Translated, it gives CASSADRDPDTQYF.

The chain employs TRBV10-3 and TRBJ2-3; D possibly corresponds to TRBD2 (6 bases). Germline V gene sequence: CDR1 ENHRY, CDR2 SYGVKD. The CDR3 sequence is 14 residues long. Between the trimmed V and J ends, which lost 6 bases and 1 base, there was a span of 11 bases. The CDR3 bases are TGTGCCATCAGCGGGGGACCGGGCACAGATACGCAGTATTTT. It translates to CAISGGPGTDTQYF.

The count of this clonotype is one. One base away lies a much larger clone, so this may be a sequencing read error. This rearrangement joins TRBV7-9 to TRBJ2-5; unclear D gene. Judging by the DNA end, TRBJ2-7 fits better; the J call may be wrong. The CDR3 consists of 12 residues. The germline V gene has CDR1 SEHNR and CDR2 FQNEAQ (reference sequence). The CDR3 sequence is CASSQFRAEQYF. The CDR3 coding sequence is TGTGCCAGCAGCCAATTCCGGGCCGAGCAGTACTTC.

V is TRBV10-2 and J is TRBJ2-7; maybe TRBD2 (6 bases). The germline CDR1 and CDR2 sequences are WSHSY and SAAADI. The ends were cut back, 3 bases at V and 7 bases at J, with 10 bases in the middle. CDR3 length: 12 amino acids. CDR3 residues: CASSEGTPEQYF. Written as DNA, the CDR3 is TGCGCCAGCAGTGAAGGGACTCCAGAGCAGTACTTC.

This chain connects TRBV15 to TRBJ2-7, with D possibly TRBD2 on 5 matching bases. V dropped 3 bases and J dropped 3 bases, with 15 bases sitting between them. The CDR3 loop spans 15 amino acids. The germline CDR1 and CDR2 sequences are LNHNV and YYDKDF (reference sequence). Written as DNA, the CDR3 is TGTGCCACCAGCAGCGTAGGTCTAGCTGACTACGAGCAGTACTTC. It encodes CATSSVGLADYEQYF.

This clonotype was counted ten times or more. The chain has TRBV2 and TRBJ1-2; D perhaps matches TRBD1 (5 bases). CDR1 is SNHLY, CDR2 FYNNEI, per germline. V lost 7 bases to trimming and J lost 0 bases, with 18 bases between them. CDR3 length: 16 residues. The chain's CDR3 is CASKISMGGANYGYTF. The CDR3, as DNA: TGTGCCAGCAAAATTTCTATGGGGGGAGCTAACTATGGCTACACCTTC.

This clonotype occurred a few times. This sequence joins TRBV6-2 or TRBV6-3 and TRBJ2-2; D is perhaps TRBD1 (6 bases). The V end lost 0 bases, the J end lost 9 bases, and 17 bases lay between the germline ends. The germline V gene has CDR1 MNHEY and CDR2 SVGEGT. This CDR3 region has 16 residues. CDR3 loop: CASSYSRTDLTRELFF. The DNA for the CDR3 is TGTGCCAGCAGTTACTCTAGGACAGACTTGACCAGGGAGCTGTTTTTT.

This clonotype was observed many times. The chain uses TRBV7-9 and TRBJ2-2; possibly TRBD1 for D (5 bases). Germline lookup yields CDR1 SEHNR and CDR2 FQNEAQ (reference sequence). V was trimmed by 3 bases and J by 0 bases, leaving 11 bases between them. CDR3 length: 16 residues. CDR3 amino acids: CASSFHRLTNTGELFF. The DNA for the CDR3 is TGTGCCAGCAGCTTCCACAGGCTAACGAACACCGGGGAGCTGTTTTTT.

This clonotype was seen many times. The chain has TRBV12-3 or TRBV12-4 and TRBJ1-1; 8 bases match TRBD1. V was clipped by 7 bases and J by 10 bases; unmatched bases: 11. CDR3 size: 13 residues. In DNA form, the CDR3 reads TGTGCCAGCATCCCTGGACAGGGCGACGGAGCTTTCTTT. Protein: CASIPGQGDGAFF.

This clonotype was seen ten or more times. The J gene is TRBJ1-3, the V gene TRBV7-9; no firm D call. Trimming took 4 bases from V and 0 from J, leaving 10 bases between them. CDR3 length: 15 residues. From germline, CDR1 is SEHNR and CDR2 FQNEAQ (reference sequence). The CDR3 bases are TGTGCCAGCAGCTCCTTAGTGGACTCTGGAAACACCATATATTTT. Protein product: CASSSLVDSGNTIYF.

This clonotype has more than one count but fewer than ten. This chain joins TRBV6-2 or TRBV6-3 and TRBJ2-7, with a weak D call TRBD2 (5 bases). The CDR3 has 13 residues. V was shortened by 3 bases and J by 5 bases, with 11 bases between the two germline ends. Germline V gene sequence: CDR1 MNHEY, CDR2 SVGEGT. The CDR3 coding sequence is TGTGCCAGCAGTTATAGCGTGTCCCACGAGCAGTACTTC. This sequence encodes CASSYSVSHEQYF.

The genes are TRBV2 and TRBJ2-2; 11 bases match TRBD1. Germline values: CDR1 SNHLY, CDR2 FYNNEI. The CDR3 length is 14 residues. Losses at the gene ends were 4 bases for V and 7 bases for J; bases not matched to a gene: 2. The CDR3 bases are TGTGCCAGCAGTGGGACAGGGGGCTTCGGGGAGCTGTTTTTT. Protein sequence: CASSGTGGFGELFF.

There are a few counts of this clonotype. The V gene is TRBV4-3, the J gene TRBJ1-5, with D possibly matching TRBD1 (6 bases). V lost 0 bases, J lost 8 bases, and 11 bases lay in between. This CDR3 spans 14 amino acids. Germline V gene data show CDR1 as LGHNA and CDR2 as YSLEER. DNA for the CDR3: TGCGCCAGCAGCCAAGAACAGGGCAACGAGCCCCAGCATTTT. Protein sequence: CASSQEQGNEPQHF.

This clonotype has more than one count but fewer than ten. The V and J genes are TRBV20-1 and TRBJ1-1, with 7 nucleotides matching TRBD1. The CDR3 loop spans 14 amino acids. V dropped 4 bases and J dropped 0; count of bases not matched to a gene: 5. Per the germline V gene, CDR1 is DFQATT and CDR2 is SNEGSKA (reference sequence). The CDR3 coding sequence is TGCAGTGCTACTCGGACAGGCATGAACACTGAAGCTTTCTTT. It encodes CSATRTGMNTEAFF.

In the case of this clonotype: Given a much more abundant clone one base away, this may be a read error. The rearrangement joins TRBV9 to TRBJ2-7; 10 positions agree with TRBD2. Germline V CDR1 and CDR2: SGDLS, YYNGEE. V lost 0 bases to trimming and J lost 6 bases; unmatched junction nucleotides: 6. The CDR3 sequence is 15 residues long. CDR3 bases: TGTGCCAGCAGCGTAGGCACTAGCGGGATCCTCGAGCAGTACTTC. It translates to CASSVGTSGILEQYF.

This clonotype was picked up a small number of times. This chain joins TRBV2 and TRBJ1-6, with 7 bases fitting TRBD1. Germline CDR1 SNHLY, CDR2 FYNNEI. V trimming: 10 bases; J trimming: 4 bases; junction bases outside the gene matches: 7. There are 14 residues in the CDR3. The CDR3 is CAIDRDHYNSPLHF. The CDR3 nucleotides read TGTGCCATTGACAGGGACCATTATAATTCACCCCTCCACTTT.

This clonotype turned up a few times. The chain links TRBV7-2 to TRBJ2-7; 8 bases line up with TRBD2. This CDR3 comprises 15 residues. From germline, CDR1 is SGHTA and CDR2 FQGNSA. Germline trimming cut 5 bases from V and 3 bases from J; bases unmatched to any gene: 9. The CDR3 loop is CASSQGTSGHYEQYF. The DNA for the CDR3 is TGTGCCAGCAGCCAAGGTACTAGCGGACACTACGAGCAGTACTTC.

The chain employs TRBV11-2 and TRBJ2-5; TRBD2 matches at 10 bases. The V gene's germline CDR1 is SGHAT and CDR2 FQNNGV. This CDR3 has 16 amino acids. Trimming cost V 1 base and J 4 bases; bases outside gene matches: 6. The CDR3 spells CASSLGSGRVSETQYF. The CDR3 bases are TGTGCCAGCAGCTTAGGGAGCGGGAGGGTGTCAGAGACCCAGTACTTC.

The J gene is TRBJ2-7, the V gene TRBV19; 7 positions agree with TRBD1. The V gene's germline CDR1 is LNHDA and CDR2 SQIVND (reference sequence). Trimming removed 5 bases from V and 7 bases from J; junction bases left unmatched: 11. CDR3 length: 14 amino acids. CDR3 region: CASSSRTGPAEQYF. The CDR3 coding sequence is TGTGCCAGTAGTTCTCGGACAGGTCCCGCGGAGCAGTACTTC.

A word on this clonotype: At one boundary the junction diverges from the germline segment, which might be a read error. This chain connects TRBV7-9 to TRBJ2-2; TRBD2 matches 13 bases. Germline assignment: CDR1 SEHNR and CDR2 FQNEAQ (reference sequence). This CDR3 comprises 16 residues. CDR3 loop: CAGSSGLAGLPGELFF. CDR3 DNA sequence: TGTGCCGGCAGCTCGGGACTAGCGGGACTCCCCGGGGAGCTGTTTTTT.

The sample holds one count of this clonotype. The chain uses TRBV10-3 and TRBJ1-1, with 9 bases fitting TRBD1. V shed 4 bases, J shed 5 bases, and the junction held 8 bases outside the gene matches. The V gene's germline CDR1 is ENHRY and CDR2 SYGVKD. The CDR3 spans 15 residues. In DNA form, the CDR3 reads TGTGCCATCAGTGGCGGGACAGGGCGGGTGACTGAAGCTTTCTTT. Its protein product is CAISGGTGRVTEAFF.

V and J are TRBV10-3 and TRBJ1-1, with 8 bases lining up with TRBD1. Germline V gene lookup returns CDR1 ENHRY and CDR2 SYGVKD. Trimming removed 7 bases from V and 3 bases from J; junction bases left unmatched: 4. The CDR3 spans 13 residues. The CDR3 DNA follows: TGTGCCATCAACCCGACAGGGGACACTGAAGCTTTCTTT. As protein: CAINPTGDTEAFF.